A single T cell receptor (beta chain) is shown here with its context. This sample is drawn from a study of blood T cell repertoires in COVID-19. In the study overall: Donors in the United States, Italy and Spain gave samples during acute or convalescent COVID-19. In each case, the material was cDNA or gDNA derived from T cells, B-cell-depleted T cells, or PBMCs.

Per the original methods: Nucleated cell counts were estimated from reference gene primer amplification. Method: immunoSEQ multiplex PCR; TCRdb's copy keeps in-frame clones and lacks some. V and J calls and clone size are given by that table; D and trimming were obtained from the DNA. The sample holds over 150,000 clones, more than 90% seen once. J lost 7 bases, V lost 1 base, and 4 bases had no gene match. This CDR3 has 16 amino acids. The germline CDR1 and CDR2 sequences are SGHTA and FQGNSA. The chain combines TRBV7-2 with TRBJ1-6, with 10 bases fitting TRBD1. Specimen: peripheral blood. The TCR sequence derives from a man in his fifties with acute or convalescent COVID-19. In DNA form, the CDR3 reads TGTGCCAGCAGCTTAGGACAGGGGGCTTGGAATTCACCCCTCCACTTT. Protein product: CASSLGQGAWNSPLHF.